This T cell receptor beta chain emerged from a study of T cell responses to AZD1222 COVID-19 vaccine. Study-wide points: Dominant CD4 TCR responses targeted spike regions 160-218 and 743-854. In a largely white British group with more females than males, clonal diversity was possibly underestimated.

Only in-frame clones appear in the TCRdb table, and some are missing; sequencing was by immunoSEQ multiplex PCR. Counted here are roughly 100,000 clones, 90% to 95% occurring once; the ten biggest clones make up under 2.5%. A remark on this clone: The antigen remains undetermined.

The receptor comes from an adult in good health. The source material was peripheral blood, sampled on day 0 of AZD1222 vaccination.

The CDR3 region has the DNA TGTGCCAGCAGACCTAACAGGGAAACTGAAGCTTTCTTT. Protein: CASRPNRETEAFF. The chain recombines TRBV11-2 with TRBJ1-1, with D perhaps matching TRBD1 (6 bases). This CDR3 region has 13 residues. CDR1 SGHAT and CDR2 FQNNGV come from the germline V gene. V dropped 6 bases and J dropped 5 bases, with 13 bases sitting between them. The whole variable domain, remainder taken from reference TRBV11-2 and TRBJ1-1, is EAGVAQSPRYKIIEKRQSVAFWCNPISGHATLYWYQQILGQGPKLLIQFQNNGVVDDSQLPKDRFSAERLKGVDSTLKIQPAKLEDSAVYLCASRPNRETEAFFGQGTRLTVV.